This T cell receptor (beta chain) was observed in a study of cytomegalovirus exposure and HLA in healthy donors. Donors were nominally healthy when sampled, though unrecorded immune exposures were likely. There are a few counts of this clone. V lost 0 bases to trimming and J lost 2 bases, with 10 bases between them. This CDR3 has 14 residues. Per the germline V gene, CDR1 is SQVTM and CDR2 is ANQGSEA. A multiplex PCR was run with 60 Vbeta primers and 13 Jbeta primers. The repertoire was sequenced with immunoSEQ multiplex PCR; TCRdb's copy has only in-frame clones and lacks some. The sample yields 100,000 to 150,000 clones, 70% to 75% seen once.

This sequence joins TRBV29-1 and TRBJ1-2, with D unclear. The sample consisted of PBMCs. This clonotype was obtained from a male donor in good health and CMV-seronegative. In nucleotides, the CDR3 is TGCAGCGTTGAAGAAAGAGGGAACAACTATGGCTACACCTTC. This encodes CSVEERGNNYGYTF.